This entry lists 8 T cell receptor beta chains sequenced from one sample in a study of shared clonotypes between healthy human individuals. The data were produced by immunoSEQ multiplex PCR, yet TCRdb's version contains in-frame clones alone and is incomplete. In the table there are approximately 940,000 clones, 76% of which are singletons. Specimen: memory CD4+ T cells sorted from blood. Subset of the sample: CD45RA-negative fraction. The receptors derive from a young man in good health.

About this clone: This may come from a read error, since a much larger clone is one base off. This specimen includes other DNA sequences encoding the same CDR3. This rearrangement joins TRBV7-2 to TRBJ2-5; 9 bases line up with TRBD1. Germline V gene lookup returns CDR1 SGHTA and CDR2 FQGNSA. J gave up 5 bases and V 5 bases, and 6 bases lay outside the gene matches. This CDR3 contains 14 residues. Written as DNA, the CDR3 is TGTGCCAGCAGCCCGGACAGGGGCCGGGAGACCCAGTACTTC. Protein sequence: CASSPDRGRETQYF.

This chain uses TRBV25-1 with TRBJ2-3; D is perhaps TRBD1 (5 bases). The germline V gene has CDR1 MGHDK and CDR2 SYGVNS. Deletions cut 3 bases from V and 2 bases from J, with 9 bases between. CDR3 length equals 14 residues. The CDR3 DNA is TGTGCCAGCAGTGATTGGGGCACCACAGATACGCAGTATTTT. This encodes CASSDWGTTDTQYF.

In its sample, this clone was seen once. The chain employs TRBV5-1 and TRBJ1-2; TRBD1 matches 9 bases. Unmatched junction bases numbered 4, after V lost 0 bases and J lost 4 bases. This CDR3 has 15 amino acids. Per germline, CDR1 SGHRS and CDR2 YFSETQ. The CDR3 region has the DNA TGCGCCAGCAGCTTGGAGGACAGGGGCCTCTATGGCTACACCTTC. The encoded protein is CASSLEDRGLYGYTF.

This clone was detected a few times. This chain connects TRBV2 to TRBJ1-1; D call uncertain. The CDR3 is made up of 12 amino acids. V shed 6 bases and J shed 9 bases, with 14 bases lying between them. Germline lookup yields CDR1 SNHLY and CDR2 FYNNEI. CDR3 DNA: TGTGCCAGCAGGGAGGCTAGTCGGCAAGCTTTCTTT. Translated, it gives CASREASRQAFF.

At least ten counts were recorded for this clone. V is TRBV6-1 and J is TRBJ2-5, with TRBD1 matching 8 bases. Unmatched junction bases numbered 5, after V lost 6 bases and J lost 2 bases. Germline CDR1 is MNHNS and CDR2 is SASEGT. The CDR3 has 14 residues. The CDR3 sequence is CASSVRQGQETQYF. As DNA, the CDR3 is TGTGCCAGCAGCGTAAGACAGGGGCAAGAGACCCAGTACTTC.

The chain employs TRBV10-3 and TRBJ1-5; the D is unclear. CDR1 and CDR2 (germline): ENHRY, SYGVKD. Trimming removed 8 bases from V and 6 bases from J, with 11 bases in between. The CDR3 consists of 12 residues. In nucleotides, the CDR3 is TGTGCCATCCAACAGACCGGTCAGCCCCAGCATTTT. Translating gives CAIQQTGQPQHF.

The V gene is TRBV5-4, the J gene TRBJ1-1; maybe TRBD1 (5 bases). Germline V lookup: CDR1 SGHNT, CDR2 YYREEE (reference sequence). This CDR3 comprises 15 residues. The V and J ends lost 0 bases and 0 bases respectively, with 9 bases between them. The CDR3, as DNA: TGTGCCAGCAGCTTGGGCGGGGGATTGAACACTGAAGCTTTCTTT. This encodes CASSLGGGLNTEAFF.

In nucleotides, the CDR3 is TGTGCCAGCAGCCGGGGACGGGACCAGCAGTACTTC. It yields the protein CASSRGRDQQYF. This chain uses TRBV6-5 with TRBJ2-7, with D perhaps being TRBD1 or TRBD2 (5 bases each). Germline CDR1 MNHEY, CDR2 SVGAGI. V lost 6 bases to trimming and J lost 8 bases, with 14 bases between them. The CDR3 runs 12 residues.